Listed here is a single T cell receptor (beta chain). There are 16 residues in the CDR3. Per the germline V gene, CDR1 is LNHDA and CDR2 is SQIVND (reference sequence). Trimming left V 5 bases short and J 4 bases short, with 15 bases between. Clones were sequenced by immunoSEQ multiplex PCR, and TCRdb holds only the in-frame ones, with some missing. The repertoire holds 130,000 or so clones, with approximately 92% as singletons. These data are taken from a study of blood T cell repertoires in COVID-19. The overall study: The United States, Italy and Spain supplied acute and convalescent COVID-19 samples.

The sequenced material came from peripheral blood. The source of this sequence is a man aged 70-80 years with active or convalescent COVID-19. The chain joins TRBV19 to TRBJ2-6; a weak D match, TRBD1 (7 bases). The DNA of the CDR3 is TGTGCCAGTAGTGTAACAGGGGCGGGAGGGGCCAACGTCCTGACTTTC. Protein: CASSVTGAGGANVLTF.